The entry below describes one TCR beta chain. Its antigen remains unknown. These data come from a study of CD8 T cell repertoires and HIV-1 epitope variants. Study-wide context: Separate from the cultures, 1M uncultured T cells served as baseline.

Here immunoSEQ multiplex PCR was the method, and the copy in TCRdb shows in-frame clones only, minus some. This sample has about 5,200 clones, with roughly 60% found just once. The CDR3 covers 16 residues. Germline CDR1 is SGHTA and CDR2 is FQGNSA. V gave up 1 base and J gave up 8 bases, with 20 bases separating them. Sequencing was performed on cultured CD8+ T cells derived from PBMCs. The receptor was derived from a male donor with HIV. The rearrangement uses TRBV7-2 and TRBJ1-2; a weak D match, TRBD1 (6 bases). DNA of the CDR3: TGTGCCAGCAGCTTAGGGGTGGTGCGGGGGGCGGAAGGCTACACCTTC. Its translation is CASSLGVVRGAEGYTF.